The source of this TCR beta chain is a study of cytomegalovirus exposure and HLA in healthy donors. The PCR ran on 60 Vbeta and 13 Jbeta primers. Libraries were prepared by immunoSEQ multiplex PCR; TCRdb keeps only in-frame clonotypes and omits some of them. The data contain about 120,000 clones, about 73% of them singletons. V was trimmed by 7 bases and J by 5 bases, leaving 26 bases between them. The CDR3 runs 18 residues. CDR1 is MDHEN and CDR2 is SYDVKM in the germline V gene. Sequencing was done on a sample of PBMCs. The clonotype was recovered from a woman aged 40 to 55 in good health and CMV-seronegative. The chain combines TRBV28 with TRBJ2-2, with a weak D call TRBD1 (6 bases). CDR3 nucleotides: TGTGCCAGCAAAGCAGGGTTGGGGACAACCACTGAGACCGGGGAGCTGTTTTTT. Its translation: CASKAGLGTTTETGELFF.